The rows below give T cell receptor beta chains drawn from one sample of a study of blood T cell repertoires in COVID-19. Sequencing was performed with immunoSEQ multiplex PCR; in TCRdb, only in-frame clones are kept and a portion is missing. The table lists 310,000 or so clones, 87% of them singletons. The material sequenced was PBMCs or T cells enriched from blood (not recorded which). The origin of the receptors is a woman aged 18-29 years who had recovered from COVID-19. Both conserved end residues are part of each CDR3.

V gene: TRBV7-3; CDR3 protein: CASSPEPPRGSSYNSPLHF
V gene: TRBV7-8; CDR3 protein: CASSLPPGTLGNSPLHF
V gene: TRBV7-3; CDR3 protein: CASSLLGGGTDTQYF
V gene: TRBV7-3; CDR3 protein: CASSPTPGQGSETQYF
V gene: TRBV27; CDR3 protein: CASSLYPSAEKLFF
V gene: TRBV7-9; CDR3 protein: CASSPTMYQETQYF
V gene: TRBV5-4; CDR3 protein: CASRKGGGTSSYNEQFF
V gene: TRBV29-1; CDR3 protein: CSVESKGLGTFNEQFF
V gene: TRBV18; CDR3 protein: CASSPGGVNTEAFF
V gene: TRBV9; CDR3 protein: CASSVGRQGGVRETQYF
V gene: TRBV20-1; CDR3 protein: CSASQGGQETQYF
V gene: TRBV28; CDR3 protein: CASIPPGGPSTDTQYF
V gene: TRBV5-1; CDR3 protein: CASSLGGEGTEAFF
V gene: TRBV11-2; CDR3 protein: CASSRETGSSYEQYF
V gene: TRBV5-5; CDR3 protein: CASMRGAYEQYF